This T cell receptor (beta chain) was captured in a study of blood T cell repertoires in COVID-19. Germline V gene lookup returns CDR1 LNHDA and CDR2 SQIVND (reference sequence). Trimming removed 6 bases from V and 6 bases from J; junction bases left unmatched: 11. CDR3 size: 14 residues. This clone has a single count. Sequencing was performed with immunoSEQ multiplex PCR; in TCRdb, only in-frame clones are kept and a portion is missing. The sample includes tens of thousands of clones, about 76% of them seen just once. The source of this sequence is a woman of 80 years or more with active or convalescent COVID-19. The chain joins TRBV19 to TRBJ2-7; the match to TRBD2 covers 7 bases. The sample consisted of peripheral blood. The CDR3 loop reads CASSRMASGREQYF. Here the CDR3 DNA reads TGTGCCAGTAGCCGTATGGCTAGCGGTCGCGAGCAGTACTTC.